The clone carrying this T cell receptor (beta chain) has at least ten counts. Antigen: not known. TCRdb itself ran the RT-PCR reads through MiXCR, one entry per CDR3 protein. Among about 780,000 distinct CDR3 sequences listed, under 20% were seen once. Germline V CDR1 and CDR2: LGHNA, YSLEER. This CDR3 comprises 15 residues. V dropped 1 base and J dropped 8 bases, with 15 bases sitting between them. The entry originates in a study of response to subunit inactivated influenza vaccine. General study findings and limits: The authors proposed limited new T cell recruitment per seasonal influenza vaccination.

This TCR was sampled from a middle-aged man who received an inactivated influenza vaccine. Sequences were derived from PBMCs from blood, sampled 4 to 6 days after vaccination. The chain uses TRBV4-3 and TRBJ2-4; perhaps TRBD2 as D (5 bases). The CDR3 spells CASSQVTSQRDIQYF. The DNA for the CDR3 is TGCGCCAGCAGCCAAGTAACTAGTCAGCGTGACATTCAGTACTTC.